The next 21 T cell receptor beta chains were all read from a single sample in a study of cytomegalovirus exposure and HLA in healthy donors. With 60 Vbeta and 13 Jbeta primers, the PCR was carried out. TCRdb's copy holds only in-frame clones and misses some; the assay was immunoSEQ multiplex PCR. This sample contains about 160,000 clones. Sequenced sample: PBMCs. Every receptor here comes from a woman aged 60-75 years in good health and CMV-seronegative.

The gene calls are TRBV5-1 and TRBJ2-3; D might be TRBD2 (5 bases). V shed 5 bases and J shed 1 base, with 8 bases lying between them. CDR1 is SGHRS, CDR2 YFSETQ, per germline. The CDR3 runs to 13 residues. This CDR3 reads CASSFSGTDTQYF. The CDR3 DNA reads TGCGCCAGCAGTTTTAGCGGCACAGATACGCAGTATTTT.

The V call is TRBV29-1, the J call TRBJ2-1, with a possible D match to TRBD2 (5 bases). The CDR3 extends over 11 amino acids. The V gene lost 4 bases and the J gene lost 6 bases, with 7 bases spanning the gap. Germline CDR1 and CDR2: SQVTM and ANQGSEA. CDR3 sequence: CSVVRGNEQFF. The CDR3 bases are TGCAGCGTTGTACGGGGCAATGAGCAGTTCTTC.

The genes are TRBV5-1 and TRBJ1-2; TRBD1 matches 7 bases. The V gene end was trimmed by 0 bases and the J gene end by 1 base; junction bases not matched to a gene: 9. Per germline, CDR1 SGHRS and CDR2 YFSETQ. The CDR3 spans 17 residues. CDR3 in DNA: TGCGCCAGCAGCTTGGGGGCCGGGACAGATTATAACTATGGCTACACCTTC. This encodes CASSLGAGTDYNYGYTF.

This CDR3 is CASSLGRRGLLEAFF. Written as DNA, the CDR3 is TGTGCCAGCAGTTTAGGGCGGAGGGGGCTCCTTGAAGCTTTCTTT. The chain carries TRBV28 and TRBJ1-1; 7 bases agree with TRBD1. CDR3 length equals 15 residues. Trimming at V came to 2 bases and at J to 7 bases, leaving 10 bases not matched to a gene. CDR1 is MDHEN and CDR2 is SYDVKM in the germline V gene.

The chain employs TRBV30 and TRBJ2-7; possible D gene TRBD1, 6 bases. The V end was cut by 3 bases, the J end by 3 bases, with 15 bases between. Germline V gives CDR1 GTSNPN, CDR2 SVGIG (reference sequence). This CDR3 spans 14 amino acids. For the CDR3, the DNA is TGTGCCTGGAGAAATGGCCTGACAGGCTACGAGCAGTACTTC. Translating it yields CAWRNGLTGYEQYF.

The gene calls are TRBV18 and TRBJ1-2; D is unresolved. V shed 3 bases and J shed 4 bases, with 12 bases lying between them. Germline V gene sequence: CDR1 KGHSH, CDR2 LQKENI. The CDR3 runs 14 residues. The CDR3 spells CASSPGDTSYGYTF. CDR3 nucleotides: TGTGCCAGCTCACCTGGTGACACCTCCTATGGCTACACCTTC.

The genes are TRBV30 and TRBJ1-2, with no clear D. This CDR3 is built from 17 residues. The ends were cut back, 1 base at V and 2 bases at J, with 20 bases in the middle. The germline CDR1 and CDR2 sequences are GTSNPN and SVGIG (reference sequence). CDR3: CAWSAVKDLELNYGYTF. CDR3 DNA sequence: TGTGCCTGGAGTGCGGTTAAAGATCTGGAGTTGAACTATGGCTACACCTTC. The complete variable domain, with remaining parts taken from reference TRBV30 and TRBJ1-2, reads SQTIHQWPATLVQPVGSPLSLECTVEGTSNPNLYWYRQAAGRGLQLLFYSVGIGQISSEVPQNLSASRPQDRQFILSSKKLLLSDSGFYLCAWSAVKDLELNYGYTFGSGTRLTVV.

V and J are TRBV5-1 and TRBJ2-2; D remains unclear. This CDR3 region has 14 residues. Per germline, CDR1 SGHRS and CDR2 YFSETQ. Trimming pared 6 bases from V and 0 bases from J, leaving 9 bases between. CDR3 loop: CASNGEANTGELFF. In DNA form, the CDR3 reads TGCGCCAGCAACGGTGAAGCGAACACCGGGGAGCTGTTTTTT.

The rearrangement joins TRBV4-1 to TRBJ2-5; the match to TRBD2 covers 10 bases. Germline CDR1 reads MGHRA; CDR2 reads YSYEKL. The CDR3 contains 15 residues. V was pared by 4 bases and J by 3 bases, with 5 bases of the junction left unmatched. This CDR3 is CASSPSTSGKETQYF. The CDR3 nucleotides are TGCGCCAGCAGCCCAAGCACTAGCGGGAAAGAGACCCAGTACTTC.

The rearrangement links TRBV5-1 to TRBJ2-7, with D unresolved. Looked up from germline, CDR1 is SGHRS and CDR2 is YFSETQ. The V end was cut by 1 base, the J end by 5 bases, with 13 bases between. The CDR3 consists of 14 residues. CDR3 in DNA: TGCGCCAGCAGCTTGAGCGCGGAGTCAGACGAGCAGTACTTC. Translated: CASSLSAESDEQYF.

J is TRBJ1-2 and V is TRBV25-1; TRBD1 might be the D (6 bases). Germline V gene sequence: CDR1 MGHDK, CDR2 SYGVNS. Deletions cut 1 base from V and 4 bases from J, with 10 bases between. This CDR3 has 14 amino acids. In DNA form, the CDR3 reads TGTGCCAGCAGTGAATCGACAGGCCCCTATGGCTACACCTTC. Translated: CASSESTGPYGYTF.

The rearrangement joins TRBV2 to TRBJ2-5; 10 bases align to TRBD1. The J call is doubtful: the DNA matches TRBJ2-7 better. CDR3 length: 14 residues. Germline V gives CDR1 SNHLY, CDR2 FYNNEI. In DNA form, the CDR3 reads TGTGCCAGCAGAGGGACAGGGGTATTGTACGAGCAGTACTTC. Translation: CASRGTGVLYEQYF.

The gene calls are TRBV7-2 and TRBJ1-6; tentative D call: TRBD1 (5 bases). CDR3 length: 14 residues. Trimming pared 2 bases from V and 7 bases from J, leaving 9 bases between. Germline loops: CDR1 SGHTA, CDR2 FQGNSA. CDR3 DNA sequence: TGTGCCAGCAGCTTATTAGGGGAAAATTCACCCCTCCACTTT. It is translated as CASSLLGENSPLHF.

CDR3 in DNA: TGTGCCAGCAGCGCCTATAGGATGGAGGCAGATACGCAGTATTTT. Translating it yields CASSAYRMEADTQYF. The chain recombines TRBV11-2 with TRBJ2-3, with D maybe TRBD2 (5 bases). The germline V and J ends were trimmed by 5 bases and 4 bases, with 16 bases remaining between them. There are 15 residues in the CDR3. Germline V CDR1 and CDR2: SGHAT, FQNNGV. Together with reference TRBV11-2 and TRBJ2-3, the CDR3 gives the full variable domain: EAGVAQSPRYKIIEKRQSVAFWCNPISGHATLYWYQQILGQGPKLLIQFQNNGVVDDSQLPKDRFSAERLKGVDSTLKIQPAKLEDSAVYLCASSAYRMEADTQYFGPGTRLTVL.

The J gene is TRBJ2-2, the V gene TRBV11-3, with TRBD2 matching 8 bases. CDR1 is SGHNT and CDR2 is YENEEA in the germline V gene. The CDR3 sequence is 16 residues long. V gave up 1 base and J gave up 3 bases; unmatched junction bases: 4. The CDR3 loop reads CASSLAAGGDTGELFF. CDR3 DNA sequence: TGTGCCAGCAGCTTAGCGGCGGGAGGTGACACCGGGGAGCTGTTTTTT.

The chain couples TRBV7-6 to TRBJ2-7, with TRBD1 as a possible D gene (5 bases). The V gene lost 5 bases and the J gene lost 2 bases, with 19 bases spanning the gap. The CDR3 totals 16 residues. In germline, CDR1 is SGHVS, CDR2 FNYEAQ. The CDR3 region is CASSLKDSPHPYEQYF. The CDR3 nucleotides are TGTGCCAGCAGCCTGAAAGACAGTCCTCACCCCTACGAGCAGTACTTC.

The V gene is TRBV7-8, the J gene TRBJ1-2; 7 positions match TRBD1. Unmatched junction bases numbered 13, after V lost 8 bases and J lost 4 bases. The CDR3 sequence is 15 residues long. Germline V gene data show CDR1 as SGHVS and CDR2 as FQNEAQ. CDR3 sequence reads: CASVESSTGAYGYTF. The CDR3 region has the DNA TGTGCCAGCGTTGAGAGTAGTACAGGGGCCTATGGCTACACCTTC.

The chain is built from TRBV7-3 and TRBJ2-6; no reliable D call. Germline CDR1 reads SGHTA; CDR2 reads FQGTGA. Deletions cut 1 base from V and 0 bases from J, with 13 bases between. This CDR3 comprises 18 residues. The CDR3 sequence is CASSLIAEKTSGANVLTF. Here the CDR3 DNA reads TGTGCCAGCAGCTTAATAGCAGAAAAAACCTCTGGGGCCAACGTCCTGACTTTC.

The CDR3 is CASSLSDWYEQYF. The CDR3 region has the DNA TGCGCCAGCAGCTTATCGGACTGGTACGAGCAGTACTTC. This chain joins TRBV5-1 and TRBJ2-7; D is perhaps TRBD2 (5 bases). Germline V gene lookup returns CDR1 SGHRS and CDR2 YFSETQ. The CDR3 contains 13 residues. V dropped 2 bases and J dropped 4 bases, with 10 bases sitting between them.

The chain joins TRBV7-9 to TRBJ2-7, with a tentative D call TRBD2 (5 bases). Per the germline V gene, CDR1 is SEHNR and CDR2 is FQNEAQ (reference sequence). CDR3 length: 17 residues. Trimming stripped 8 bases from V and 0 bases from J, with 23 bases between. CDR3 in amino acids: CASSSPVGGLSSYEQYF. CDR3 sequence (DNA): TGTGCCAGCTCCTCACCAGTAGGCGGGCTAAGCTCCTACGAGCAGTACTTC.

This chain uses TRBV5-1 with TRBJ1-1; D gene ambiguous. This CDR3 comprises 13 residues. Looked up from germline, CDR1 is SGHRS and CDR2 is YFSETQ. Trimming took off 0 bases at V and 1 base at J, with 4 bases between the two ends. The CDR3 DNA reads TGCGCCAGCAGCTTGGACAGGAACACTGAAGCTTTCTTT. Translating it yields CASSLDRNTEAFF.